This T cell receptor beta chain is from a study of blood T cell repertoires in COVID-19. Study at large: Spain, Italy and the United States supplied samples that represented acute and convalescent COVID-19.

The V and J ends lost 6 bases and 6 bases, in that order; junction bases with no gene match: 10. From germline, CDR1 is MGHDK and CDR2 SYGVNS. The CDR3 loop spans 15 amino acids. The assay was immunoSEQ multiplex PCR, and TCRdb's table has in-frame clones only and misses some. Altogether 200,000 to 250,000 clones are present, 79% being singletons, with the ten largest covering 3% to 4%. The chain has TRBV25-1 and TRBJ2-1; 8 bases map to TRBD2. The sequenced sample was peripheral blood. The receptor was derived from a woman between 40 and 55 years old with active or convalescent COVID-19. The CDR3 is CASSNPGGQGNEQFF. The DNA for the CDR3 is TGTGCCAGCAGCAACCCGGGGGGGCAAGGCAATGAGCAGTTCTTC.